The clone carrying this TCR beta chain has a single count. Trimming pared 3 bases from V and 4 bases from J, leaving 13 bases between. The CDR3 is 13 residues long. Germline values: CDR1 GTSNPN, CDR2 SVGIG (reference sequence). This record comes from a study of cytomegalovirus exposure and HLA in healthy donors. The PCR contained 60 Vbeta and 13 Jbeta primers. Sequencing was performed with immunoSEQ multiplex PCR; in TCRdb, only in-frame clones are kept and a portion is missing. The table records some 120,000 clones, roughly three quarters of them present only once. This cohort consisted of healthy bone marrow donors. These donors counted as nominally healthy when sampled, but unrecorded immune exposures were likely.

The chain uses TRBV30 and TRBJ2-7, with a tentative D call TRBD1 (5 bases). This TCR was sampled from a young man in good health and CMV-seronegative. Sequencing was done on a sample of PBMCs. The DNA of the CDR3 is TGTGCCTGGAGCAACAGGTCACTGTACGAGCAGTACTTC. As protein: CAWSNRSLYEQYF.